The sequence of this T cell receptor (beta chain) was determined in a study of blood T cells in healthy people across ages. The authors ran a second PCR of roughly 7 to 11 cycles using a sample-barcoded 5' primer and a J-beta primer mix. Each cDNA molecule, via a template-switch adaptor with 12 random nucleotides, was tagged. Via MiXCR, TCRdb re-called the 5' RACE reads, giving one row per CDR3 protein. The table shows around 990,000 distinct CDR3 sequences, with 20% to 25% occurring only once. CDR1 is MDHEN and CDR2 is SYDVKM in the germline V gene. Trimming removed 6 bases at V and 3 bases at J, with 18 bases between. The CDR3 sequence is 15 residues long. In addition, the sample was reused for a study of T cells of mothers and their children.

Sequenced input: blood. V is TRBV28 and J is TRBJ2-7; D gene uncertain. This receptor was identified in a girl aged 2 to 9 in good health. CDR3 sequence reads: CASSPPEVAHYEQYF. As DNA, the CDR3 is TGTGCCAGCAGCCCGCCAGAAGTAGCTCACTACGAGCAGTACTTC.